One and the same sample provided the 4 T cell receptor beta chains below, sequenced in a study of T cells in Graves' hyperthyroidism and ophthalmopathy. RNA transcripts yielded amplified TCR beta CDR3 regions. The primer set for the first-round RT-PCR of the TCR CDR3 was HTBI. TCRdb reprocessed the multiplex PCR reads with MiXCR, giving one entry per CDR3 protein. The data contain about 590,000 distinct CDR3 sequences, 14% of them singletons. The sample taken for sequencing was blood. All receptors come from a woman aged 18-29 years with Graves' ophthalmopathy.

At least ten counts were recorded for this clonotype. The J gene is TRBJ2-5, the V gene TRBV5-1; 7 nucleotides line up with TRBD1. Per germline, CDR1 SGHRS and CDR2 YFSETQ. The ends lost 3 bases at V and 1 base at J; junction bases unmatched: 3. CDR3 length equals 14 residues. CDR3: CASSSAGGQETQYF. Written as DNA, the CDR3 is TGCGCCAGCAGCTCGGCAGGGGGCCAAGAGACCCAGTACTTC.

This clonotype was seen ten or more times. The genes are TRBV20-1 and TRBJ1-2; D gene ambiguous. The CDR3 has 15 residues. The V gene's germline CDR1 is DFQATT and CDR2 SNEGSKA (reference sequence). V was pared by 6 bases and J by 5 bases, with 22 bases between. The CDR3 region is CSAPVSFGVIYGYTF. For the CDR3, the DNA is TGCAGTGCCCCCGTCAGCTTTGGGGTGATATATGGCTACACCTTC.

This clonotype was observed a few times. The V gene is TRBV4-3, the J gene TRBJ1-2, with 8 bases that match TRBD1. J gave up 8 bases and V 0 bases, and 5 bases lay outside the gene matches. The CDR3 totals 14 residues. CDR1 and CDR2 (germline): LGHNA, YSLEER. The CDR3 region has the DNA TGCGCCAGCAGCCAAGATGGCAGGGGGCAGGGCTACACCTTC. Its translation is CASSQDGRGQGYTF.

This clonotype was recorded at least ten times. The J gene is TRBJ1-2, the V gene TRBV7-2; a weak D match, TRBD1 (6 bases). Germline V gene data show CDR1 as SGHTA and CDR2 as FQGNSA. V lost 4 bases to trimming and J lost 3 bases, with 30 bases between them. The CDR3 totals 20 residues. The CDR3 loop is CASSSHPWADSLASHYGYTF. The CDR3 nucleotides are TGTGCCAGCAGCTCGCATCCTTGGGCGGACAGCCTGGCATCTCACTATGGCTACACCTTC.